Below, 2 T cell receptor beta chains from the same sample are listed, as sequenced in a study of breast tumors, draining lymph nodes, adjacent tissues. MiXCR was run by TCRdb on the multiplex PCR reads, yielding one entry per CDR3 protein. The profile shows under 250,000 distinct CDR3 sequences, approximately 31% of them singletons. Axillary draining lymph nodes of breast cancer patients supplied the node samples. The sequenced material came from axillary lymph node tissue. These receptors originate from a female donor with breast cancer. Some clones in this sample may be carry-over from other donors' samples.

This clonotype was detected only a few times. The CDR3 is CASSLRPESRNEQFF. The CDR3 nucleotides read TGTGCCAGCAGTTTACGGCCAGAATCTCGCAATGAGCAGTTCTTC. V is TRBV28 and J is TRBJ2-1; D is undetermined. Looked up from germline, CDR1 is MDHEN and CDR2 is SYDVKM. V lost 2 bases, J lost 6 bases, and 14 bases lay in between. The CDR3 has 15 amino acids. The entire variable domain, with the rest obtained from reference TRBV28 and TRBJ2-1, is as follows: DVKVTQSSRYLVKRTGEKVFLECVQDMDHENMFWYRQDPGLGLRLIYFSYDVKMKEKGDIPEGYSVSREKKERFSLILESASTNQTSMYLCASSLRPESRNEQFFGPGTRLTVL.

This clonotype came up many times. The CDR3 bases are TGCGCCAGCAGCCTCGGACTAGCGGGATCTGACGAGCAGTACTTC. Translated: CASSLGLAGSDEQYF. The chain recombines TRBV4-1 with TRBJ2-7; 12 nucleotides match TRBD2. This CDR3 has 15 amino acids. Per the germline V gene, CDR1 is MGHRA and CDR2 is YSYEKL. The V segment lost 4 bases and the J segment 5 bases; nucleotides outside the gene matches: 6.